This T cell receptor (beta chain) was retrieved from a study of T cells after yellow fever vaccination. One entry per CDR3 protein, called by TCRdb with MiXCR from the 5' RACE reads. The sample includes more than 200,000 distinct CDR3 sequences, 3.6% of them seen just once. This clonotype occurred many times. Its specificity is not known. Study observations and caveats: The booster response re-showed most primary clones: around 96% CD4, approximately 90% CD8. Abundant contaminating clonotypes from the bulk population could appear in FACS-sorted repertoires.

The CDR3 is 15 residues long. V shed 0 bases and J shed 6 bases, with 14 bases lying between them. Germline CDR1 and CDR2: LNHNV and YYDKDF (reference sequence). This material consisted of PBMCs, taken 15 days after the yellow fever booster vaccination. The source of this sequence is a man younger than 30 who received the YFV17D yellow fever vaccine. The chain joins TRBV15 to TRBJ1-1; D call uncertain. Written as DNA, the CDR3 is TGTGCCACCAGCAGAGACCTCCGGGCTGCAGCTGAAGCTTTCTTT. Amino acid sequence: CATSRDLRAAAEAFF. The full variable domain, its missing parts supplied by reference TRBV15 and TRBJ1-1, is DAMVIQNPRYQVTQFGKPVTLSCSQTLNHNVMYWYQQKSSQAPKLLFHYYDKDFNNEADTPDNFQSRRPNTSFCFLDIRSPGLGDTAMYLCATSRDLRAAAEAFFGQGTRLTVV.